Sequencing of this T cell receptor (beta chain) was carried out in a study of shared clonotypes between healthy human individuals. Points from the study as a whole: A reduction in generation probabilities was seen for non-shared clonotypes relative to those shared by all four donors. The donor pool, a small one, limited the genetic and exposure-history diversity represented. Sequencing depth was expected to influence donor clonotype sharing.

A deep-level run was used for the assay. Sequencing used immunoSEQ multiplex PCR; TCRdb keeps in-frame clones, though not all of them. The table has over 850,000 clones, 75% to 85% seen once. About this clone itself: Antigen specificity is unknown.

This CDR3 is 15 amino acids long. CDR1 is MDHEN and CDR2 is SYDVKM in the germline V gene. J lost 5 bases, V lost 5 bases, and 9 bases had no gene match. The chain carries TRBV28 and TRBJ1-1; the match to TRBD1 covers 9 bases. The TCR originated in a man between 18 and 29 years old in good health. Some clones in this sample may be carry-over from other donors' samples. The material sequenced was memory CD4+ T cells from PBMCs. Indicated subset: CD45RA-negative fraction. CDR3 sequence reads: CASSASRTGDTEAFF. CDR3 DNA sequence: TGTGCCAGCAGTGCCTCGCGGACAGGGGATACTGAAGCTTTCTTT.